This T cell receptor beta chain is from a study of tumor and adjacent non-tumor tissue in lung cancer. Study overall: Patients were aged about 31 to 85, approximately ten men and 5 women, stage I to III.

TCRbeta libraries were built with three rounds of nested PCR, modified from ARM-PCR. TCRdb redid the calling of the multiplex PCR reads with MiXCR, one entry per CDR3 protein. The table records under 150,000 distinct CDR3 sequences, approximately 66% of them present only once. Study-wide results and limits: TCR diversity was significantly greater in tumor than normal lung tissue.

Points on this clonotype: Its antigen is still unknown. Because the CDR3 is missing its conserved closing phenylalanine or tryptophan, this is likely a read error.

The template was RNA from unsorted bulk tissue. The receptor's source is a man aged 55 to 70 with small cell lung cancer. Material for sequencing was lung tumor tissue.

CDR3 nucleotides: TGCAGCGTTGGGTCCGGGGGAATTCCCCCCTACGAGCAGTACTTA. This sequence encodes CSVGSGGIPPYEQYL. The V call is TRBV29-1, the J call TRBJ2-7; perhaps TRBD2 as D (6 bases). Trimming shortened V by 4 bases and J by 2 bases, and 18 bases separated the two germline ends. The CDR3 has 15 residues. In germline, CDR1 is SQVTM, CDR2 ANQGSEA.